The 5 T cell receptor beta chains below all came from one sample that was sequenced in a study of blood T cell repertoires in COVID-19. This table comes from immunoSEQ multiplex PCR, and its TCRdb copy is limited to in-frame clones, with some not included. The sample shows about 78,000 clones, about 89% of them seen only once. The sequenced sample was peripheral blood. These receptors were obtained from a woman aged 55-70 years with acute or convalescent COVID-19.

This chain uses TRBV10-3 with TRBJ1-1; D gene unclear. Looked up from germline, CDR1 is ENHRY and CDR2 is SYGVKD. The CDR3 has 13 residues. The ends were cut back, 10 bases at V and 0 bases at J, with 12 bases in the middle. CDR3 amino acids: CATNLFLNTEAFF. As DNA, the CDR3 is TGTGCCACCAACCTATTCCTGAACACTGAAGCTTTCTTT.

The rearrangement joins TRBV7-6 to TRBJ2-1, with TRBD1 identical over 7 bases. J was trimmed by 6 bases and V by 6 bases; bases with no gene match: 8. Looked up from germline, CDR1 is SGHVS and CDR2 is FNYEAQ. CDR3 length equals 14 residues. The DNA for the CDR3 is TGTGCCAGCAGTTCACCGGGACAGTCCAATGAGCAGTTCTTC. Translated, it gives CASSSPGQSNEQFF.

The V and J genes are TRBV27 and TRBJ2-1; D possibly corresponds to TRBD2 (5 bases). CDR3 length: 14 residues. Trimming removed 5 bases from V and 8 bases from J, with 16 bases in between. Germline-derived CDR1 and CDR2 are MNHEY and SMNVEV (reference sequence). DNA of the CDR3: TGTGCCAGCAGTCCCCGGGGTTTTGTAGATGAGCAGTTCTTC. This encodes CASSPRGFVDEQFF.

The chain joins TRBV15 to TRBJ2-3, with D perhaps TRBD2 (5 bases). CDR1 and CDR2 (germline): LNHNV, YYDKDF (reference sequence). There are 14 residues in the CDR3. V lost 4 bases and J 6 bases, leaving 14 bases between the germline ends. In nucleotides, the CDR3 is TGTGCCACCAGCAACCCGAGGGCCAGGGATACGCAGTATTTT. As protein: CATSNPRARDTQYF.

The chain couples TRBV7-9 to TRBJ2-4; TRBD2 is a possible D gene (6 bases). Deletions cut 4 bases from V and 3 bases from J, with 19 bases between. The CDR3 sequence is 17 residues long. The germline V gene encodes CDR1 SEHNR and CDR2 FQNEAQ (reference sequence). CDR3 residues: CASSSTHAWRGKNIQYF. CDR3 nucleotides: TGTGCCAGCAGCTCCACCCACGCTTGGCGGGGCAAAAACATTCAGTACTTC.